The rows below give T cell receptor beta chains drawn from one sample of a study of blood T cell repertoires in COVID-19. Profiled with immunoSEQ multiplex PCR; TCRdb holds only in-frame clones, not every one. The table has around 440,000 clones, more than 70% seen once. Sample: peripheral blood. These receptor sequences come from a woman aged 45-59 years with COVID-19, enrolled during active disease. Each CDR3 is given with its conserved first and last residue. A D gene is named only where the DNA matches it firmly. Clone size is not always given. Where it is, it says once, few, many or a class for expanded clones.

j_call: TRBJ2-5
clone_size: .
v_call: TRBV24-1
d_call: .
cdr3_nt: TGTGCCACCAGTGAGCCGGGCCCTCGGGAAACCCAGTACTTC
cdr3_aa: CATSEPGPRETQYF

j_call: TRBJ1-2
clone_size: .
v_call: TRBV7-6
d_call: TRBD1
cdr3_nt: TGTGCCAGCAGCTTAGGGGTCGGGACAGGGACTGGCTACACCTTC
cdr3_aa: CASSLGVGTGTGYTF

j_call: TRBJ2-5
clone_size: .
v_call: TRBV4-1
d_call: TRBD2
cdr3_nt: TGCGCCAGCAGCCACCCTGGACTAGGCGAGAAACCGAAGACCCAGTACTTC
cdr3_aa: CASSHPGLGEKPKTQYF

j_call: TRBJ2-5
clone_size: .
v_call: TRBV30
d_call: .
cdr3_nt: TGTGCCTGGGGGGCAGCGGGGACCCAGTACTTC
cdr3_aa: CAWGAAGTQYF

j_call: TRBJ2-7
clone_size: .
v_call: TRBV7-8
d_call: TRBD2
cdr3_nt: TGTGCCAGCTGGGGAGGGTCGGCGGGGGGTCTGTACGAGCAGTACTTC
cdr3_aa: CASWGGSAGGLYEQYF

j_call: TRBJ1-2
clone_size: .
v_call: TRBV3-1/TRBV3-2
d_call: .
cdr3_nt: TGTGCCAGCAGCCAACAGAACTATGGCTACACCTTC
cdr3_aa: CASSQQNYGYTF

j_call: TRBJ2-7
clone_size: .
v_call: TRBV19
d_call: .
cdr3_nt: TGTGCCAGTACCCCGGGACATAACTACGAGCAGTACTTC
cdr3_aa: CASTPGHNYEQYF

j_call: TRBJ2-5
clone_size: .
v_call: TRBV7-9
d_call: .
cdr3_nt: TGTGCCAGCAGTATAGGCGGGGCGGAGACCCAGTACTTC
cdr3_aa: CASSIGGAETQYF

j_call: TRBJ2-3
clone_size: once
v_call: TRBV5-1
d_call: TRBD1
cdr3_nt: TGCGCCAGCAGCTTTGACAGGGTTAGAGATACGCAGTATTTT
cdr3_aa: CASSFDRVRDTQYF

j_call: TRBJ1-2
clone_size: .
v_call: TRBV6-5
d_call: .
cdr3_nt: TGTGCCAGCAATCCGGGAAGTGGGCGTAGAGGCTACACCTTC
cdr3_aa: CASNPGSGRRGYTF

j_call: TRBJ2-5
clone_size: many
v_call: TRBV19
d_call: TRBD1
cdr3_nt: TGTGCCAGTAGTCCCGGGGACAGCTACCAAGAGACCCAGTACTTC
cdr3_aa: CASSPGDSYQETQYF

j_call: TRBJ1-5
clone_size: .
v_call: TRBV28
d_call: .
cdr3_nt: TGTGCCAGCATTGAAGGGGGGGCGCGGAATCAGCCCCAGCATTTT
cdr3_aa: CASIEGGARNQPQHF

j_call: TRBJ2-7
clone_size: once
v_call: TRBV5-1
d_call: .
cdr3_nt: TGCGCCAGCAGCTCCCGAGGGTACGAGCAGTACTTC
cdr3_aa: CASSSRGYEQYF

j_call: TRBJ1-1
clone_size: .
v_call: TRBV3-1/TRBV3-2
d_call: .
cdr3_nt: TGTGCCAGCAGCCAAGGGGCAGGGGCTGACACTGAAGCTTTCTTT
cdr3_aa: CASSQGAGADTEAFF

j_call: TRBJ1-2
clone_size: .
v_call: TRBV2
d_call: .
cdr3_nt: TGTGCCAGCAGGCCGGGGTTTGGCTACACCTTC
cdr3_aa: CASRPGFGYTF

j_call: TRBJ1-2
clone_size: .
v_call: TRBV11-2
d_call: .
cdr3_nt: TGTGCCAGCGCCACGGGACAAACTAACTATGGCTACACCTTC
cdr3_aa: CASATGQTNYGYTF

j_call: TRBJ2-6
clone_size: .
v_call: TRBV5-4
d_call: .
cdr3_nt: TGTGCCAGCAGCTTGGGCCAGTACGGGGCCAACGTCCTGACTTTC
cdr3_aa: CASSLGQYGANVLTF

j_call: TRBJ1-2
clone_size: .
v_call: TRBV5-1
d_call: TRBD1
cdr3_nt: TGCGCCAGCAGCTTGGAAATGAACAGGGGAGGTGGCTACACCTTC
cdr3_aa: CASSLEMNRGGGYTF

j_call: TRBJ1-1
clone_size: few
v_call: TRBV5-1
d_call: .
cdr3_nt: TGCGCCAGCAGCTTGGAGGGGAGGACTGAAGCTTTCTTT
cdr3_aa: CASSLEGRTEAFF

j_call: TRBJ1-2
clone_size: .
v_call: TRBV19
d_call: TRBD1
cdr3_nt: TGTGCCAGTAGTCAGACAGGGACTAACTATGGCTACACCTTC
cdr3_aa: CASSQTGTNYGYTF

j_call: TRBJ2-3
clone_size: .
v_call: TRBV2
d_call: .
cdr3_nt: TGTGCCAGCAACGGGCGAGCGGGCACAGATACGCAGTATTTT
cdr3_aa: CASNGRAGTDTQYF

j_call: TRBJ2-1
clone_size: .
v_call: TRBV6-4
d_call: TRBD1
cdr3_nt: TGTGCCAGCAGCCAGACAGGGAACAATGAGCAGTTCTTC
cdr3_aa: CASSQTGNNEQFF

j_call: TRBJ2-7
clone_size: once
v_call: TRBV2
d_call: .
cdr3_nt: TGTGCCAGCACCATGACAGTCTACGAGCAGTACTTC
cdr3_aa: CASTMTVYEQYF

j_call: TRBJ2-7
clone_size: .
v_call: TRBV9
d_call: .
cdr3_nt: TGTGCCAGCAGCGTAGAAGAGCGCTCCCTGGCATACGAGCAGTACTTC
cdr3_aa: CASSVEERSLAYEQYF

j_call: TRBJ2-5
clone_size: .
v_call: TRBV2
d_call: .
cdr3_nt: TGTGCGACCGGGACTCAAGAGACCCAGTACTTC
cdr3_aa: CATGTQETQYF

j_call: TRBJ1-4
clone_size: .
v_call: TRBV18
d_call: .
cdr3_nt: TGTGCCAGCTCCCCAGGTCTACAGACTAATGAAAAACTGTTTTTT
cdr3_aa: CASSPGLQTNEKLFF

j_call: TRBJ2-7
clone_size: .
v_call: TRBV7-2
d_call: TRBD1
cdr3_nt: TGTGCCAGCAGCTTGGACAGGATCTACGAGCAGTACTTC
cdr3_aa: CASSLDRIYEQYF

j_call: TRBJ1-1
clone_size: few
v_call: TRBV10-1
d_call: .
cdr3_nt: TGCGCCAGCAGACTACAGGGAGTTGCTAGCACTGAAGCTTTCTTT
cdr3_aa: CASRLQGVASTEAFF

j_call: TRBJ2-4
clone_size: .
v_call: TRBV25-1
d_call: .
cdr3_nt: TGTGCCAGCAGTGGGGGTGCGGGGCAGTCGCTGGTTGTGGACATTCAGTACTTC
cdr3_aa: CASSGGAGQSLVVDIQYF

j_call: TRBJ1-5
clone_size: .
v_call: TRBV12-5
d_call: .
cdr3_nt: TGTGCTAGTGGTTCCGTCAGAAATCAGCCCCAGCATTTT
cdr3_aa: CASGSVRNQPQHF

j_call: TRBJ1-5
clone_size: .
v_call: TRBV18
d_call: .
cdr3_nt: TGTGCCAGCTCCGACTTGAAGGCAAATCAGCCCCAGCATTTT
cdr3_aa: CASSDLKANQPQHF

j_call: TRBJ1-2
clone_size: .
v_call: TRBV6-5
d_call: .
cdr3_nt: TGTGCCAGCAAGGCGGTCTATGGCTACACCTTC
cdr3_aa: CASKAVYGYTF

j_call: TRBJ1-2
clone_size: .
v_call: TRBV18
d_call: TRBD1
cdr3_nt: TGTGCCAGCTCACCCGGACAGGGTGCTAACTATGGCTACACCTTC
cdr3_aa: CASSPGQGANYGYTF

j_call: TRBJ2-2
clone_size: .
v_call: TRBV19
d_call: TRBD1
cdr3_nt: TGTGCCAGTAGTATAGGGGACAGGGAGGGCGCGAACACCGGGGAGCTGTTTTTT
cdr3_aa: CASSIGDREGANTGELFF

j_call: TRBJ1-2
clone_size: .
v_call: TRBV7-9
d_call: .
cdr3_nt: TGTGCCAGCAGCTTAGGTGGCGGAACCTATGGCTACACCTTC
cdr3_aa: CASSLGGGTYGYTF

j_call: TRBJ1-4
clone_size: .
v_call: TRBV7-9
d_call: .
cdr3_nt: TGTGCCAGCAGTCCAGGGTCTAGAAAACTGTTTTTT
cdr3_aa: CASSPGSRKLFF

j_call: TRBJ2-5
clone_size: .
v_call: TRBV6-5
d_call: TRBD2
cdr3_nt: TGTGCCAGCAACCGACTAGCGGGAGAGACCCAGTACTTC
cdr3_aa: CASNRLAGETQYF

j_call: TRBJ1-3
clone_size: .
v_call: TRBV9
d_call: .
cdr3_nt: TGTGCCAGCAGCGCCTCTCAGGCCTCTGGAAACACCATATATTTT
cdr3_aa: CASSASQASGNTIYF

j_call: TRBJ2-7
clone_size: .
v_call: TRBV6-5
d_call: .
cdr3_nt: TGTGCCAGCTTAGTTATCGACGAGCAGTACTTC
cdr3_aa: CASLVIDEQYF

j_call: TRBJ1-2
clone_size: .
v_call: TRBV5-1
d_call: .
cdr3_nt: TGCGCCAGCACATTAACGGGGGGCGCTAACTATGGCTACACCTTC
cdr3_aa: CASTLTGGANYGYTF

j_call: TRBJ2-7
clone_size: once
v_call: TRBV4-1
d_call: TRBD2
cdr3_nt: TGCGCCAGCAGTCAGGGGAGGTTAGGGTCTAGCGGGGGCCTAAGCTCCTACGAGCAGTACTTC
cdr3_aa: CASSQGRLGSSGGLSSYEQYF

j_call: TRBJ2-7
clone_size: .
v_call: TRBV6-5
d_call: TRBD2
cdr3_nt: TGTGCCAGCGGGACTACGGGACGCCTCTCCTACGAGCAGTACTTC
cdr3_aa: CASGTTGRLSYEQYF

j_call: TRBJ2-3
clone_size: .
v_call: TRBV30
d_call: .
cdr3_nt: TGTGCCTGGAGTAAAATGGTAACTAGCACAGATACGCAGTATTTT
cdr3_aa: CAWSKMVTSTDTQYF

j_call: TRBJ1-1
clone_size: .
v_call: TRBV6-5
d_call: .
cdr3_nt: TGTGCCAGCACTCTCGACACGAACACTGAAGCTTTCTTT
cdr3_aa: CASTLDTNTEAFF

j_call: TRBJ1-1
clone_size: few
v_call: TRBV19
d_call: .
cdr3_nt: TGTGCCAGTAGTATTGGAGGGAACACTGAAGCTTTCTTT
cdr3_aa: CASSIGGNTEAFF

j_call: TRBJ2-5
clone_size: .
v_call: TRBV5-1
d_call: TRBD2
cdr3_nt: TGCGCCAGCAGGGAGCTAGCGGCCTTAGAGACCCAGTACTTC
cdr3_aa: CASRELAALETQYF

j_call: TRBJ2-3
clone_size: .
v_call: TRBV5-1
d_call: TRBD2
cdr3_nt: TGCGCCAGCAGCGCGAGCGGGACTGCGAGTATTACGCAGTATTTT
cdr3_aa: CASSASGTASITQYF

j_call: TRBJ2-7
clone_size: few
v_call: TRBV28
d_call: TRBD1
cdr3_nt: TGTGCCAGCAGTTTTGGGACAGGGGCCTACGAGCAGTACTTC
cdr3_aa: CASSFGTGAYEQYF

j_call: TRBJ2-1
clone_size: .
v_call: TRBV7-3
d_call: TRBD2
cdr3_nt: TGTGCCAGCAGCAGCGGGGGGGCCGGGAATGAGCAGTTCTTC
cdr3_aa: CASSSGGAGNEQFF

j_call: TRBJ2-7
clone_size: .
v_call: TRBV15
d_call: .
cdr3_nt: TGTGCCACCAGCAGAGATCTACAATCCGGACACCCGGAGTACTTC
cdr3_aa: CATSRDLQSGHPEYF

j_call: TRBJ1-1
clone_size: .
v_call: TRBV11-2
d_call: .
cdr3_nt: TGTGCCAGCAGCTTAGATCGTAGAACTGAAGCTTTCTTT
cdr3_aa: CASSLDRRTEAFF

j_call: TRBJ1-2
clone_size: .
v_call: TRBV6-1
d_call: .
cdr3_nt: TGTGCCAGCAGTGATCCTGGTCTAAACTATGGCTACACCTTC
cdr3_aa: CASSDPGLNYGYTF

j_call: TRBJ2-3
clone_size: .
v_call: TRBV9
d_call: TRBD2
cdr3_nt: TGTGCCAGCAGCGTAGCTACCCTGGCGGGGGGGCAAGATACGCAGTATTTT
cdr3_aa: CASSVATLAGGQDTQYF

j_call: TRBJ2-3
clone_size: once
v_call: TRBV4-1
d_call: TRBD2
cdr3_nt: TGCGCCAGCAGCCATAGCGGGGGCACAGATACGCAGTATTTT
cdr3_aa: CASSHSGGTDTQYF

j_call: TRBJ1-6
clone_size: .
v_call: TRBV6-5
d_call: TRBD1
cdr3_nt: TGTGCCAGCAGGCGACAGGGATTCCACGATTCACCCCTCCACTTT
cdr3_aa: CASRRQGFHDSPLHF

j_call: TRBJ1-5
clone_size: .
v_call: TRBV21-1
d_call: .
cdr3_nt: TGTGCCAGCAGCAAACGAGGACAGGGCAGTAATCAGCCCCAGCATTTT
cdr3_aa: CASSKRGQGSNQPQHF

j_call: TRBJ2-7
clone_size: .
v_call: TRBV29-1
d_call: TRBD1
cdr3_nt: TGCAGCGTTGTTCACAGGGGGAAAATGGGGGATTCCTACGAGCAGTACTTC
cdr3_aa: CSVVHRGKMGDSYEQYF